This entry features one TCR beta chain sequence. The antigen is not known. This CDR3 is built from 16 residues. The V end lost 7 bases, the J end lost 4 bases, and 23 bases lay between the germline ends. Per germline, CDR1 SGHDT and CDR2 YYEEEE. This entry belongs to a study of cytomegalovirus exposure and HLA in healthy donors. Turning to the study itself: Among the roughly 400 genotyped donors, around 85% were placed in the Caucasian-associated ancestry cluster.

The PCR contained 60 Vbeta and 13 Jbeta primers. Produced via immunoSEQ multiplex PCR; TCRdb's table is partial and in-frame only. The data hold about 120,000 clones, with approximately 68% observed a single time. Findings of the study overall: In a later analysis, most CMV-associated TCR beta chains appeared HLA-restricted. Listed as cytomegalovirus-associated were approximately 160 TCR beta chains.

The receptor's source is a man between 25 and 39 years old in good health and CMV-seropositive. The sequencing input was PBMCs. The chain has TRBV5-6 and TRBJ1-2; tentatively, D is TRBD1 (5 bases). The CDR3 DNA follows: TGTGCCAGCGCAACCCGCCGCCAGGGACTCGCCTATGGCTACACCTTC. This gives the protein CASATRRQGLAYGYTF.